This T cell receptor (beta chain) was captured by sequencing in a study of cytomegalovirus exposure and HLA in healthy donors. Concerning this clone: What it binds is not known.

In the PCR, 60 Vbeta and 13 Jbeta primers were used. Method: immunoSEQ multiplex PCR; TCRdb's copy keeps in-frame clones and lacks some. The sample lists approximately 170,000 clones, about two thirds occurring once. Study-wide results and limits: The authors listed 150 to 200 TCR beta chains as cytomegalovirus-associated. The majority of CMV-associated TCR beta chains were reported as apparently HLA-restricted in a later analysis.

The germline CDR1 and CDR2 sequences are SNHLY and FYNNEI. This CDR3 spans 17 amino acids. V gave up 4 bases and J gave up 4 bases; unmatched junction bases: 12. The rearrangement joins TRBV2 to TRBJ2-1, with TRBD2 matching over 8 bases. The material sequenced was PBMCs. This receptor was obtained from a woman aged 18 to 35 in good health and CMV-seropositive. CDR3 DNA sequence: TGTGCCAGCAGTGTGCCGAGCGGGGGCTTGTTATACAATGAGCAGTTCTTC. As protein: CASSVPSGGLLYNEQFF.